The source of this T cell receptor beta chain is a study of blood T cell repertoires in COVID-19. Study in general: Some COVID-19 samples were acute and others convalescent; all came from the United States, Italy and Spain. The cDNA or gDNA used as material had been derived from T cells, B-cell-depleted T cells, or PBMCs.

Measured with immunoSEQ multiplex PCR; TCRdb has only the in-frame clones, and not every one. This repertoire shows 160,000 or so clones, 89% found once; its top ten account for about 2.8%. The V gene end was trimmed by 4 bases and the J gene end by 9 bases; junction bases not matched to a gene: 9. Germline assignment: CDR1 SGHRS and CDR2 YFSETQ. There are 15 residues in the CDR3. The rearrangement links TRBV5-1 to TRBJ1-6, with 8 bases fitting TRBD1. Sequenced sample: peripheral blood. The sequence was collected from a man aged 55 to 70 with acute or convalescent COVID-19. The CDR3 DNA follows: TGCGCCAGCAGCAACGGACAGGGCGTGACTTCACCCCTCCACTTT. Translation gives CASSNGQGVTSPLHF.